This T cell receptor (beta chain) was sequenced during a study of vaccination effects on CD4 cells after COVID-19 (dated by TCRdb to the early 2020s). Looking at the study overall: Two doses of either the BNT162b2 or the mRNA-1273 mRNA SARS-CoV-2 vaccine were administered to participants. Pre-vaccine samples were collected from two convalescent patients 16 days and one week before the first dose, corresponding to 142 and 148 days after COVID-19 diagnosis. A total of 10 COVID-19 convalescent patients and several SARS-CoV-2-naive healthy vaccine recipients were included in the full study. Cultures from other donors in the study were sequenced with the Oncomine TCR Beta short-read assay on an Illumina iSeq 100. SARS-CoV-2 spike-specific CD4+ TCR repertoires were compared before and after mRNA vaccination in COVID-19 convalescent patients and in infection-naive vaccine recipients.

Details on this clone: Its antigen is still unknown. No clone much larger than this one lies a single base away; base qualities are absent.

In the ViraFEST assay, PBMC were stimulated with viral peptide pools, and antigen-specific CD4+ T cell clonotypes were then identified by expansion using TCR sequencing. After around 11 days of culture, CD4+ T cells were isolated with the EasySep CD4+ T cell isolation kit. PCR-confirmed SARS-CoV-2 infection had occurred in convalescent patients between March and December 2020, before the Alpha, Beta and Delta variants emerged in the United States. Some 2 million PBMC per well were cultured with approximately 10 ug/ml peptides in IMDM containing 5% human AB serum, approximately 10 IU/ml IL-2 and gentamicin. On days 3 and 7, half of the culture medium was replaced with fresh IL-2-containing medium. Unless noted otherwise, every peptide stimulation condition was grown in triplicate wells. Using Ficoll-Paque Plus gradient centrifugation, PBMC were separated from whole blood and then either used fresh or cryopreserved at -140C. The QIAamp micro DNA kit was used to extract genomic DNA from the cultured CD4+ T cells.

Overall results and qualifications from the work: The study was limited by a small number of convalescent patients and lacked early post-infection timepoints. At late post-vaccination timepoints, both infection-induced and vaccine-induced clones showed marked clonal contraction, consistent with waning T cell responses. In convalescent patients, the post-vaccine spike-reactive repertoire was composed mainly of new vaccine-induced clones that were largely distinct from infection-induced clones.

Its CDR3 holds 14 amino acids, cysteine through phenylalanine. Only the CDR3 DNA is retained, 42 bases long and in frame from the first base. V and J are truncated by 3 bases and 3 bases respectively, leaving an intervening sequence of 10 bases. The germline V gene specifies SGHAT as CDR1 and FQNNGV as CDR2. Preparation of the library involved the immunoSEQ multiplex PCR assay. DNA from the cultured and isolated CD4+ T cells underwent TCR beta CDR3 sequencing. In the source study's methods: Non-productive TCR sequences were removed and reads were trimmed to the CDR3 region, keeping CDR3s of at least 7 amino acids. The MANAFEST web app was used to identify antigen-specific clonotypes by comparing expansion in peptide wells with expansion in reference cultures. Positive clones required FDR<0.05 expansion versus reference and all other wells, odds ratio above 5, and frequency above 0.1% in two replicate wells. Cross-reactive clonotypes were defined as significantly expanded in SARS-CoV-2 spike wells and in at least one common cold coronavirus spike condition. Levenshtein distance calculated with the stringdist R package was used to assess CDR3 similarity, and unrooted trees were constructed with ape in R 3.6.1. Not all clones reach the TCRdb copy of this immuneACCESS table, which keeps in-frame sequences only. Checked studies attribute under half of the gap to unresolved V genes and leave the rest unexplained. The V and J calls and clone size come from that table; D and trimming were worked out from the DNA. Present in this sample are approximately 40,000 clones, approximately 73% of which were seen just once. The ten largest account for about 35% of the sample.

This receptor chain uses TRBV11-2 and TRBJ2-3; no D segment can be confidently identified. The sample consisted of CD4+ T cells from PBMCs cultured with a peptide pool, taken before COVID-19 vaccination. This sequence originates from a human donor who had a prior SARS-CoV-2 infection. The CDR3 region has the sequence CASSFSGQTDTQYF. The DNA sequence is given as TGTGCCAGCAGCTTCTCCGGGCAAACAGATACGCAGTATTTT.